What follows are 9 T cell receptor beta chains derived from one specimen sequenced in a study of T cell changes during pregnancy in multiple sclerosis. The assay was immunoSEQ multiplex PCR, and TCRdb's table has in-frame clones only and misses some. The data hold over 100,000 clones, with roughly nine tenths observed a single time. This sample comprised peripheral blood, obtained in the third trimester of pregnancy. Receptors originate from a female donor with multiple sclerosis, enrolled in a pregnancy study.

This clone was recorded once. The chain joins TRBV5-5 to TRBJ2-4; D possibly corresponds to TRBD1 (5 bases). V lost 1 base, J lost 0 bases, and 8 bases lay in between. The CDR3 totals 15 residues. Germline V gene sequence: CDR1 SGHKS, CDR2 YYEKEE (reference sequence). CDR3: CASSLTGVAKNIQYF. The CDR3 DNA reads as TGTGCCAGCAGCTTGACAGGAGTAGCCAAAAACATTCAGTACTTC. Full variable domain (rest looked up from reference TRBV5-5 and TRBJ2-4): DAGVTQSPTHLIKTRGQQVTLRCSPISGHKSVSWYQQVLGQGPQFIFQYYEKEERGRGNFPDRFSARQFPNYSSELNVNALLLGDSALYLCASSLTGVAKNIQYFGAGTRLSVL.

This clone was detected only once. The chain carries TRBV2 and TRBJ2-3; 7 nucleotides agree with TRBD2. With V trimmed by 4 bases and J by 2 bases, 6 bases remained unmatched. CDR1 SNHLY and CDR2 FYNNEI come from the germline V gene. The CDR3 runs 15 residues. The CDR3 DNA reads as TGTGCCAGCAGTGTGAGCGGGGAGCTCACAGATACGCAGTATTTT. Protein product: CASSVSGELTDTQYF.

The chain is built from TRBV25-1 and TRBJ2-6, with D possibly TRBD1 on 5 matching bases. Trimming left V 4 bases short and J 4 bases short, with 14 bases between. The CDR3 totals 16 residues. Germline V gene sequence: CDR1 MGHDK, CDR2 SYGVNS. CDR3 coding DNA: TGTGCCAGCAGTGCGACGACAGTGAGGGGGGCCAACGTCCTGACTTTC. It translates to CASSATTVRGANVLTF. Looking up the rest from reference TRBV25-1 and TRBJ2-6 gives the full variable domain: EADIYQTPRYLVIGTGKKITLECSQTMGHDKMYWYQQDPGMELHLIHYSYGVNSTEKGDLSSESTVSRIRTEHFPLTLESARPSHTSQYLCASSATTVRGANVLTFGAGSRLTVL.

The chain uses TRBV5-1 and TRBJ2-2; possibly TRBD1 for D (6 bases). The CDR3 loop spans 16 amino acids. Germline CDR1 is SGHRS and CDR2 is YFSETQ. The V gene lost 3 bases and the J gene lost 6 bases, with 18 bases spanning the gap. The DNA of the CDR3 is TGCGCCAGCAGCTGGCGACAGGACCAAAATGCCGGGGAGCTGTTTTTT. Residues: CASSWRQDQNAGELFF.

The chain links TRBV4-2 to TRBJ1-3; D is possibly TRBD1 (5 bases). The germline V and J ends were trimmed by 1 base and 0 bases, with 13 bases remaining between them. The CDR3 loop spans 17 amino acids. CDR1 is LGHNA, CDR2 YNFKEQ, per germline. CDR3: CASSQGPRASSGNTIYF. Written as DNA, the CDR3 is TGTGCCAGCAGCCAAGGTCCCAGGGCCTCCTCTGGAAACACCATATATTTT.

V and J are TRBV28 and TRBJ1-5; D is perhaps TRBD1 (6 bases). V gave up 3 bases and J gave up 3 bases, with 12 bases separating them. Germline assignment: CDR1 MDHEN and CDR2 SYDVKM. This CDR3 spans 15 amino acids. The CDR3 loop reads CASSFAGASNQPQHF. The DNA of the CDR3 is TGTGCCAGCAGTTTCGCGGGGGCTTCCAATCAGCCCCAGCATTTT.

V usage is TRBV5-4 and J usage is TRBJ2-5; weak D call: TRBD2 (5 bases). CDR1 is SGHNT, CDR2 YYREEE, per germline (reference sequence). The CDR3 consists of 16 residues. With 4 bases removed from V and 3 bases from J, the gap between germline ends came to 19 bases. CDR3 nucleotide sequence: TGTGCCAGCAGCCTTGTCGGAAGGACTCAGAAAGAGACCCAGTACTTC. Amino acids: CASSLVGRTQKETQYF.

This chain links TRBV5-1 with TRBJ1-4; no clear D. The germline gives CDR1 SGHRS, CDR2 YFSETQ. Trimming stripped 5 bases from V and 0 bases from J, with 8 bases between. The length of the CDR3 is 14 residues. The CDR3 spells CASRSGATNEKLFF. The CDR3 DNA is TGCGCCAGCAGATCGGGTGCAACTAATGAAAAACTGTTTTTT.

This chain uses TRBV6-5 with TRBJ1-2; a weak D match, TRBD1 (5 bases). This CDR3 region has 13 residues. V gave up 6 bases and J gave up 6 bases, with 14 bases separating them. CDR1 is MNHEY, CDR2 SVGAGI, per germline. The CDR3 is CASSGHARNGYTF. CDR3 sequence (DNA): TGTGCCAGCAGCGGACACGCACGGAATGGCTACACCTTC.